This T cell receptor (beta chain) appears in the sequencing data of a study of cytomegalovirus exposure and HLA in healthy donors. Concerning this clone itself: The target antigen is unknown.

Use of 60 Vbeta and 13 Jbeta primers characterized the PCR. Profiling relied on immunoSEQ multiplex PCR, and the TCRdb table lists in-frame clones only, not all of them. The sample yields over 130,000 clones, roughly 80% seen once. Findings and limits, study-wide: The classifier reportedly diagnosed cytomegalovirus status with high sensitivity and specificity. The study flagged some 170 TCR beta chains as cytomegalovirus-associated. The authors excluded some V segments, including TRBV6-2 and TRBV6-3, as indistinguishable. Accurate prediction of most subjects' HLA-A and HLA-B alleles from TCR beta sequences was reported.

The CDR3 consists of 15 residues. Trimming cost V 2 bases and J 4 bases, with 9 bases left between them. Germline-derived CDR1 and CDR2 are SGHVS and FNYEAQ. The sequenced sample consisted of PBMCs. This chain connects TRBV7-6 to TRBJ2-6; D not certain. The TCR comes from a human donor in good health. CDR3 nucleotide sequence: TGTGCCAGCAGCTTAATGTCCTTCGGGGCCAACGTCCTGACTTTC. It codes for CASSLMSFGANVLTF.